Described below is a single TCR beta chain sequence and its context. Its antigen is still unknown. The authors carried out high-throughput sequencing of TCR beta. They applied it to CD8+ and CD4+ T cells obtained from blood. Random hexamers served to reverse transcribe roughly 0.45 to 1 ug RNA. TCRdb re-called the immunoSEQ multiplex PCR reads through MiXCR, storing one row per CDR3 protein. The repertoire holds around 130,000 distinct CDR3 sequences, with about 95% as singletons. The sample belongs to a study of CD8 T cells in Susac syndrome. V lost 0 bases and J 2 bases, leaving 8 bases between the germline ends. The germline V gene encodes CDR1 SGHDT and CDR2 YYEEEE. This CDR3 has 14 amino acids. General study results and limits: The study recognized that the number of individuals in its TCR sequencing and HLA analysis was relatively small.

The sample was CD4+ T cells from PBMCs. This chain links TRBV5-6 with TRBJ2-5; no definite D call. This receptor was taken from a human donor in good health. CDR3 residues: CASSLVANQETQYF. The CDR3 DNA reads TGTGCCAGCAGCTTGGTGGCTAATCAAGAGACCCAGTACTTC.